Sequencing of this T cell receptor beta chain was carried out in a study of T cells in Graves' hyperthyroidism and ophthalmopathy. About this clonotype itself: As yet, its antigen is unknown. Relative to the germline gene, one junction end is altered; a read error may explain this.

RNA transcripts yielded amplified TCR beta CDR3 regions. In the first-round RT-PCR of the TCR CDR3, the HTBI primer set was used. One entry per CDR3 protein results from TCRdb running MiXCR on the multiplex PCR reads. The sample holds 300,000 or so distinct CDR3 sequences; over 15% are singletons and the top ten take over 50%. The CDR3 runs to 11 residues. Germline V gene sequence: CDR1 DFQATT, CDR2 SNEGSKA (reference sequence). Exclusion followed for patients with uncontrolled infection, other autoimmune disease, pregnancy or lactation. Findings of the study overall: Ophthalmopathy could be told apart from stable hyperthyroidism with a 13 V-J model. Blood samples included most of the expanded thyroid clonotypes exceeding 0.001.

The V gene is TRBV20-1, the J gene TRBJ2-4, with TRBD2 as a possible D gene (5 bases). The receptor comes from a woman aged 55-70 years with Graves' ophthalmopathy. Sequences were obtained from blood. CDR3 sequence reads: CSARGFGIQYF. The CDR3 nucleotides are TGCAGTGCCAGAGGGTTTGGCATTCAGTACTTC.